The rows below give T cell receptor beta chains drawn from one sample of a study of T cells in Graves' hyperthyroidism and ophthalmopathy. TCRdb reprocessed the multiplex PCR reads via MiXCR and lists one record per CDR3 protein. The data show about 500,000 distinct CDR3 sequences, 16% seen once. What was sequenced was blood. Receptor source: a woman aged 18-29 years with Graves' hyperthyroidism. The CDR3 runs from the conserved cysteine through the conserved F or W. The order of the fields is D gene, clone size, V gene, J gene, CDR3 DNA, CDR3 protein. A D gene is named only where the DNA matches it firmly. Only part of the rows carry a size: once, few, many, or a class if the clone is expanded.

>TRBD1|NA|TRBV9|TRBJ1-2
TGTGCCAGCAGCGTAGTGGCAGGGGGTAACTATGGCTACACCTTC
CASSVVAGGNYGYTF
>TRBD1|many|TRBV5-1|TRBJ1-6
TGCGCCAGCAGCTTAGCAGGGGGTCGATTTGGTTCACCCCTCCACTTT
CASSLAGGRFGSPLHF
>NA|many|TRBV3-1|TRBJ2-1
TGTGCCAGCAGCCATGGGGAGTGGGGTGAGCAGTTCTTC
CASSHGEWGEQFF
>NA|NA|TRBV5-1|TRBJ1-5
TGCGCCAGCAGCTTGGGGAGCAATCGGCCCCAGCATTTT
CASSLGSNRPQHF
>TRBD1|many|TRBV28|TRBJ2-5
TGTGCCAGCAGTTCCGGACAGGCCCAAGAGACCCAGTACTTC
CASSSGQAQETQYF
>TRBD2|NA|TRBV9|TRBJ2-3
TGTGCCAGCAGCACCGACAGAGCGGGGGGACTAGCGAGGGCAGATACGCAGTATTTT
CASSTDRAGGLARADTQYF
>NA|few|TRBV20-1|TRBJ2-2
TGCAGTGCCACGACAGATAACACCGGGGAGCTGTTTTTT
CSATTDNTGELFF
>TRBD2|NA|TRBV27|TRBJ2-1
TGTGCCAGCAGCCGCTCTAGCGGGATGGGCGAGCAGTTCTTC
CASSRSSGMGEQFF
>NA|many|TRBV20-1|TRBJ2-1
TGCAGTGCCCCGTTATTGGGGGCCCACAATGAGCAGTTCTTC
CSAPLLGAHNEQFF
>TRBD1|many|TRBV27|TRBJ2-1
TGTGCCAGCAGTATGACAGGGAGCTCCTACAATGAGCAGTTCTTC
CASSMTGSSYNEQFF
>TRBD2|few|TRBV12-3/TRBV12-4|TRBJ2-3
TGTGCCAGCAGGAGACTAGCGGGGGGGGATATAGATACGCAGTATTTT
CASRRLAGGDIDTQYF
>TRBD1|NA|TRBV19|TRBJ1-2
TGTGCCAGTAGTATAACAGGGGGCGTACTTAACTATGGCTACACCTTC
CASSITGGVLNYGYTF
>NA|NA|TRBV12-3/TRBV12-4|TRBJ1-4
TGTGCCAGCAGGCGCCAGACTAATGAAAAACTGTTTTTT
CASRRQTNEKLFF
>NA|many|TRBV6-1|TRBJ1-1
TGTGCCAGCAGTCCCCGAGGTTTTATGCGTAGGGGAGGTACTGAAGCTTTCTTT
CASSPRGFMRRGGTEAFF
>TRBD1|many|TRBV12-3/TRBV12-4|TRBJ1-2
TGTGCCAGCACCCTGATACAGGGGGCGCACGGCTACACCTTC
CASTLIQGAHGYTF
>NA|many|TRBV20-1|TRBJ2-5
TGCAGTGCTAGGGAGATCAAGAGACCCCAGTACTTC
CSAREIKRPQYF
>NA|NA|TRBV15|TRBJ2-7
TGTGCCACCAGCATCAGGGGAGGCGAGCAGTACTTC
CATSIRGGEQYF
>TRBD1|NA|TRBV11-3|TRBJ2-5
TGTGCCAGCAGCTTAGGACAGGGAATTTTCCAAGAGACCCAGTACTTC
CASSLGQGIFQETQYF
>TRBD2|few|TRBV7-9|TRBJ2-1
TGTGTCAGCAGCTTAGCCGGGGGACTAGCGGGCCACAATGAGCAGTTCTTC
CVSSLAGGLAGHNEQFF
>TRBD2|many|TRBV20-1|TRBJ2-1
TGCAGTGCTAGAGACCTGAAGCGGGGGGCTTACAATGAGCAGTTCTTC
CSARDLKRGAYNEQFF
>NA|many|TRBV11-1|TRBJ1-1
TGTGCCAGCAGCCAGGGGATGAACACTGAAGCTTTCTTT
CASSQGMNTEAFF
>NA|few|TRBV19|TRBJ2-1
TGTGCCAGTAGTATAGACCTTAGACCCTACAATGAGCAGTTCTTC
CASSIDLRPYNEQFF
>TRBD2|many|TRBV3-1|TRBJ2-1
TGTGCCAGCAGCCGGTCTGGCGGGAGCGGTTACAATGAGCAGTTCTTC
CASSRSGGSGYNEQFF
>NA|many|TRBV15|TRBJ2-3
TGTGCCACCAGCAGAGGAAATAGCGCTAGCACAGATACGCAGTATTTT
CATSRGNSASTDTQYF
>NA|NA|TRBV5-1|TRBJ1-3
TGCGCCAGCAGCTTGGATGGGAATGGAAACACCATATATTTT
CASSLDGNGNTIYF
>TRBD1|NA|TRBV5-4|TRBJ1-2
TGTGCCAGCAGGGTGGCGGACAGGGGACCCTATGGCTACACCTTC
CASRVADRGPYGYTF
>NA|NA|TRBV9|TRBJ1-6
TGTGCCAGCAGCGTAGGAGCAGGGAGAAGTTCACCCCTCCACTTT
CASSVGAGRSSPLHF
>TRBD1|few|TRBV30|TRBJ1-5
TGTGCCTGGAGTGTTGGGACAGGGGGTATTAGGAATCAGCCCCAGCATTTT
CAWSVGTGGIRNQPQHF
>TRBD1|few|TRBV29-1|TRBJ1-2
TGCAGCGCCATAGGACAGGGGTTGAGAAGCTACACCTTC
CSAIGQGLRSYTF
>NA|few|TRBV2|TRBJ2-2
TGTGCCAGCAGTGAAGGGTTGTCCGGGGAGCTGTTTTTT
CASSEGLSGELFF
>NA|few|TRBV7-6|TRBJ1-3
TGTGCCAGCAGCTTAGGAGCGGGCCAGGGCGGCTCTGGAAACACCATATATTTT
CASSLGAGQGGSGNTIYF
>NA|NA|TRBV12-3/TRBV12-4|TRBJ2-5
TGTGCCAGCAGTTTTCGGGACTCCCGGCAGTTCCAAGAGACCCAGTACTTC
CASSFRDSRQFQETQYF
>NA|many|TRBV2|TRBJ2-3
TGTGCCAGCCAATGGGGGAGAGGAACAGATACGCAGTATTTT
CASQWGRGTDTQYF
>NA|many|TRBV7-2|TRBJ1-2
TGTGCCAGCAGCTTAGTCTCAGGGAGCGCCAACTATGGCTACACCTTC
CASSLVSGSANYGYTF
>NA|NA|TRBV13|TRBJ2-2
TGTGCCAGCAGCTTCGGGCCCGTCCGGGAGCTGTTTTTT
CASSFGPVRELFF
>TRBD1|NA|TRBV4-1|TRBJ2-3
TGCGCCAGCAGCCCCGGACAGGGGCGCACAGATACGCAGTATTTT
CASSPGQGRTDTQYF
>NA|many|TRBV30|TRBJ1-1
TGTGCCTGGAGTCTAAAATTGGGCGGTGGTACTGAAGCTTTCTTT
CAWSLKLGGGTEAFF
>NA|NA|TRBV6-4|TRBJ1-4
TGTGCCAGCACCTGGACGGGGAATTGTGCTAATGAAAAACTGTTTTTT
CASTWTGNCANEKLFF
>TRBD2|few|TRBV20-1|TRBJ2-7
TGCAGTGCTAGTCCTCGGGATGGGCGGGGGGGCTCCTACGAGCAGTACTTC
CSASPRDGRGGSYEQYF
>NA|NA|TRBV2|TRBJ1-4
TGTGCCAGCAGTTTGGGACGAACGGGGGAAAAACTGTTTTTT
CASSLGRTGEKLFF
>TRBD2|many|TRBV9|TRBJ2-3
TGTGCCAGCAGCGCAGGACTAGCGGGGCATACGCAGTATTTT
CASSAGLAGHTQYF
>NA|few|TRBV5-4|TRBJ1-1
TGTGCCAGCAGCACCGTCTGGAGTGGCTTGTTCTCTGAAGCTTTCTTT
CASSTVWSGLFSEAFF
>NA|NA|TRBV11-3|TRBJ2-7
TGTGCCAGCAGCTTCCGAGGTAGCGGTACCTACGAGCAGTACTTC
CASSFRGSGTYEQYF
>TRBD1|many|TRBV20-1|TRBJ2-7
TGCAGTGCTAGAGCCCTGAGGACAGGGTCGTTCTACGAGCAGTACTTC
CSARALRTGSFYEQYF
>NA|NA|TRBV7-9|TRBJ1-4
TGTGCCAGCAGCCAAAAAACAGGGTTTGAAAAACTGTTTTTT
CASSQKTGFEKLFF
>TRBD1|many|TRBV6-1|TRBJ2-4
TGTGCCAGCAGCCGCATAGGGCTTCCGGGACAGGGAGTGGAACAGTACTTC
CASSRIGLPGQGVEQYF
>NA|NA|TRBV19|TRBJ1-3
TGTGCCAGTAGTTTCCGACAGAGCTCTGGAAACACCATATATTTT
CASSFRQSSGNTIYF
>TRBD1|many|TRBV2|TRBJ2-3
TGTGCCAGCAGTGAAGACAGGGGCCGGAGCACAGATACGCAGTATTTT
CASSEDRGRSTDTQYF
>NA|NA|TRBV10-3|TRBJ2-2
TGTGCCATCAGTGAGTCTATCGGGCGAACTGAGGGCACCGGGGAGCTGTTTTTT
CAISESIGRTEGTGELFF
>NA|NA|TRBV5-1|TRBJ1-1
TGCGCCAGCAGCTTGTTGACGGACACTGAAGCTTTCTTT
CASSLLTDTEAFF
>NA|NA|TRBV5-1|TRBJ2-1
TGCGCCAGCAGCTCACCAACTCTCAATGAGCAGTTCTTC
CASSSPTLNEQFF
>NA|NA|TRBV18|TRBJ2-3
TGTGCCAGCTCACCACTAAAGGGCACAGATACGCAGTATTTT
CASSPLKGTDTQYF
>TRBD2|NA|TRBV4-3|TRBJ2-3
TGCGCCAGCAGCCACCCCAGGGGCCCCTCTAGCGGGGGATTGTTAGATACGCAGTATTTT
CASSHPRGPSSGGLLDTQYF
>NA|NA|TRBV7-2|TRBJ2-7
TGTGCCAGCAGCTTAGACATTACGATGTCCTACGAGCAGTACTTC
CASSLDITMSYEQYF